The clone carrying this TCR beta chain was recorded at least ten times. Its cognate antigen is unknown. The CDR3 sequence is 13 residues long. Per germline, CDR1 SEHNR and CDR2 FQNEAQ (reference sequence). Trimming took 3 bases from V and 4 from J, leaving 7 bases between them. The sample comes from a study of read filtering for tumor transcriptome and immune sequencing. Study summary: R-ISS stage counts were eight or nine for I, about 15 for II, six or seven for III.

From around 0.4 ug of RNA, a library with molecular barcoded alpha/delta and beta/gamma adaptors was made. Each CDR3 protein gets one entry after TCRdb re-called the reads with MiXCR. The repertoire includes about 48,000 distinct CDR3 sequences, less than 20% of them detected once, and just over 15% sits in the top ten. The study's findings and limits: The CD138-negative fraction was mixed bone marrow immune cells, not pure T cells. Compared with RNA-seq, IR-seq gave much higher clonotype depth and reliability.

The sequencing sample was made of a population of CD138-negative cells sorted from bone marrow. This sequence was found in a donor aged 40 or older with multiple myeloma. The V and J genes are TRBV7-9 and TRBJ1-5; tentative D call: TRBD1 (5 bases). The CDR3 coding sequence is TGTGCCAGCAGCTTTGAGGGGAATCAGCCCCAGCATTTT. The encoded protein is CASSFEGNQPQHF.